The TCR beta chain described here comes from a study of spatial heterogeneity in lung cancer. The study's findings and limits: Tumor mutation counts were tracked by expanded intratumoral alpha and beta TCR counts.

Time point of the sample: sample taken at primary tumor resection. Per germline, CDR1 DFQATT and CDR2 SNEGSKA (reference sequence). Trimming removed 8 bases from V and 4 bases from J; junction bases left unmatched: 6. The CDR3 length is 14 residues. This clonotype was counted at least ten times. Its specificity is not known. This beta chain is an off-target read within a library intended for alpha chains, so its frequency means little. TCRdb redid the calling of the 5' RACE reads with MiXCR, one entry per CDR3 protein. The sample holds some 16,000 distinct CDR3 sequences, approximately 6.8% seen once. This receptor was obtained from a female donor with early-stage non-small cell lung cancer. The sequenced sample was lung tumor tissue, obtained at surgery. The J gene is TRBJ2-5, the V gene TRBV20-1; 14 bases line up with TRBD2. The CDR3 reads CSSTSGGVIETQYF. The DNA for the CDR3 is TGCAGTTCGACTAGCGGGGGGGTGATAGAGACCCAGTACTTC.